The rows below give T cell receptor beta chains drawn from one sample of a study of CD8 T cells in ankylosing spondylitis. TCRdb fed the 5' RACE reads into MiXCR, producing one record per CDR3 protein. The data contain some 330,000 distinct CDR3 sequences, around 8% of them seen just once; the ten biggest clones take up about 14%. The sequenced sample was blood, either unsorted or a sorted T cell fraction (not recorded which). These receptors originate from a male donor with ankylosing spondylitis. Both conserved end residues are part of each CDR3. The D gene is left open where the match is weak. Only some rows state a clone size, as once, few, many or a class for expanded clones.

CDR3 protein: CASSVLAGLYEQYF; CDR3 DNA: TGTGCCAGCAGTGTCCTAGCGGGATTATACGAGCAGTACTTC; V gene: TRBV2; D gene: TRBD2; clone size: few; J gene: TRBJ2-7
CDR3 protein: CSVGLIRVGGDTQYF; CDR3 DNA: TGCAGCGTAGGCCTAATTAGGGTAGGGGGCGATACGCAGTATTTT; V gene: TRBV29-1; D gene: TRBD1; clone size: many; J gene: TRBJ2-3
CDR3 protein: CASGLDPGPNGGYTF; CDR3 DNA: TGTGCTAGTGGTTTGGACCCGGGACCCAATGGTGGCTACACCTTC; V gene: TRBV12-5; D gene: -; clone size: few; J gene: TRBJ1-2
CDR3 protein: CASSWGLAGDADTQYF; CDR3 DNA: TGCGCCAGCAGCTGGGGACTAGCGGGCGACGCAGATACGCAGTATTTT; V gene: TRBV5-1; D gene: TRBD2; clone size: -; J gene: TRBJ2-3
CDR3 protein: CASSLGTFNEQFF; CDR3 DNA: TGTGCCAGCAGCTTAGGAACTTTCAATGAGCAGTTCTTC; V gene: TRBV7-9; D gene: -; clone size: many; J gene: TRBJ2-1
CDR3 protein: CAWRDLGGTQYF; CDR3 DNA: TGTGCCTGGCGGGACTTGGGAGGCACGCAGTATTTT; V gene: TRBV30; D gene: -; clone size: few; J gene: TRBJ2-3
CDR3 protein: CATSDLTGNQETQYF; CDR3 DNA: TGTGCCACCAGTGATCTAACAGGGAACCAAGAGACCCAGTACTTC; V gene: TRBV24-1; D gene: -; clone size: -; J gene: TRBJ2-5
CDR3 protein: CASSLTEGRVPLDF; CDR3 DNA: TGTGCCAGCAGCTTGACAGAGGGGCGGGTCCCCTTAGACTTC; V gene: TRBV7-8; D gene: -; clone size: -; J gene: TRBJ2-5
CDR3 protein: CASSLSIHLRETQYF; CDR3 DNA: TGTGCCAGCAGTTTATCGATTCACCTCCGAGAGACCCAGTACTTC; V gene: TRBV27; D gene: -; clone size: many; J gene: TRBJ2-5
CDR3 protein: CASSPGGPETQYF; CDR3 DNA: TGCGCCAGCAGCCCTGGGGGGCCGGAGACCCAGTACTTC; V gene: TRBV4-1; D gene: -; clone size: few; J gene: TRBJ2-5
CDR3 protein: CASSTRQGRAEAFF; CDR3 DNA: TGTGCCAGCAGCACACGACAGGGGCGGGCTGAAGCTTTCTTT; V gene: TRBV3-1; D gene: TRBD1; clone size: few; J gene: TRBJ1-1
CDR3 protein: CASSRYFTHEQYF; CDR3 DNA: TGTGCCAGCAGCCGTTACTTTACGCACGAGCAGTACTTC; V gene: TRBV5-6; D gene: -; clone size: many; J gene: TRBJ2-7
CDR3 protein: CASSLTGGVYGYTF; CDR3 DNA: TGTGCCAGCAGCTTAACTGGAGGGGTCTATGGCTACACCTTC; V gene: TRBV7-2; D gene: -; clone size: many; J gene: TRBJ1-2
CDR3 protein: CASSLAGRVPYEQYF; CDR3 DNA: TGCGCCAGCAGCTTGGCAGGTCGGGTACCCTACGAGCAGTACTTC; V gene: TRBV5-1; D gene: -; clone size: few; J gene: TRBJ2-7
CDR3 protein: CASSLGGQGFYTF; CDR3 DNA: TGTGCCAGCAGCTTGGGGGGACAGGGATTCTACACCTTC; V gene: TRBV5-6; D gene: TRBD1; clone size: -; J gene: TRBJ1-2
CDR3 protein: CASSQVGQGTEAFF; CDR3 DNA: TGTGCCAGCAGCCAAGTGGGTCAAGGAACCGAAGCTTTCTTT; V gene: TRBV3-1; D gene: -; clone size: many; J gene: TRBJ1-1
CDR3 protein: CSAPRTSGKVGNEQFF; CDR3 DNA: TGCAGTGCTCCGCGGACTAGCGGGAAAGTCGGTAATGAGCAGTTCTTC; V gene: TRBV20-1; D gene: TRBD2; clone size: -; J gene: TRBJ2-1
CDR3 protein: CASSLSLWGYEQYF; CDR3 DNA: TGTGCCAGCAGTTTATCACTGTGGGGGTACGAGCAGTACTTC; V gene: TRBV28; D gene: -; clone size: -; J gene: TRBJ2-7
CDR3 protein: CASSLETDPNQPQHF; CDR3 DNA: TGTGCCAGCAGTTTAGAGACAGACCCAAATCAGCCCCAGCATTTT; V gene: TRBV28; D gene: -; clone size: few; J gene: TRBJ1-5
CDR3 protein: CASMEGGVDEQFF; CDR3 DNA: TGTGCCAGCATGGAGGGAGGGGTTGATGAGCAGTTCTTC; V gene: TRBV6-2/TRBV6-3; D gene: TRBD2; clone size: few; J gene: TRBJ2-1
CDR3 protein: CSVAETGGNQPQHF; CDR3 DNA: TGCAGCGTGGCCGAGACAGGGGGCAATCAGCCCCAGCATTTT; V gene: TRBV29-1; D gene: TRBD1; clone size: -; J gene: TRBJ1-5
CDR3 protein: CATSDVTGTSERNEQFF; CDR3 DNA: TGTGCCACCAGTGACGTTACCGGGACTAGCGAAAGAAATGAGCAGTTCTTC; V gene: TRBV24-1; D gene: TRBD2; clone size: -; J gene: TRBJ2-1
CDR3 protein: CASSLRGGRANNEQFF; CDR3 DNA: TGTGCCAGCAGCCTCAGGGGGGGGAGGGCCAACAATGAGCAGTTCTTC; V gene: TRBV2; D gene: -; clone size: many; J gene: TRBJ2-1
CDR3 protein: CAISRDRGPSTDTQYF; CDR3 DNA: TGTGCCATCAGTCGAGACAGGGGGCCCAGCACAGATACGCAGTATTTT; V gene: TRBV10-3; D gene: TRBD1; clone size: -; J gene: TRBJ2-3
CDR3 protein: CASSIREFYGYTF; CDR3 DNA: TGTGCCAGTAGTATTCGTGAATTCTATGGCTACACCTTC; V gene: TRBV19; D gene: -; clone size: -; J gene: TRBJ1-2
CDR3 protein: CSTGLAGVNEQFF; CDR3 DNA: TGCAGTACGGGGCTAGCGGGAGTGAATGAGCAGTTCTTC; V gene: TRBV20-1; D gene: TRBD2; clone size: -; J gene: TRBJ2-1
CDR3 protein: CASSHGTGLTDTQYF; CDR3 DNA: TGCGCCAGCAGCCATGGGACAGGCTTGACAGATACGCAGTATTTT; V gene: TRBV4-3; D gene: TRBD1; clone size: -; J gene: TRBJ2-3
CDR3 protein: CASSSIRTSGSGQPIYEQYF; CDR3 DNA: TGTGCCAGCAGTTCCATCCGGACTAGCGGGAGCGGCCAGCCAATCTACGAGCAGTACTTC; V gene: TRBV28; D gene: TRBD2; clone size: -; J gene: TRBJ2-7
CDR3 protein: CASSHRDKNIQYF; CDR3 DNA: TGTGCCAGCAGTCACCGGGACAAAAACATTCAGTACTTC; V gene: TRBV6-2/TRBV6-3; D gene: -; clone size: many; J gene: TRBJ2-4